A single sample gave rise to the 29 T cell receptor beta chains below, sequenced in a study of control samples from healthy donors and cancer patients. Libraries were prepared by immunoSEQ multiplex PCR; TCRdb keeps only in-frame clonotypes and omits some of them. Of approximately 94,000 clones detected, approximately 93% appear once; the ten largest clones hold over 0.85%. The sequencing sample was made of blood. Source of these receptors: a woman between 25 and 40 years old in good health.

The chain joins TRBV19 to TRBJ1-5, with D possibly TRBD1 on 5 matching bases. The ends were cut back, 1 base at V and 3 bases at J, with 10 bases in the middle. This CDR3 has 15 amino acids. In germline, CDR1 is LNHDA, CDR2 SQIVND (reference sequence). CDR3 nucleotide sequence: TGTGCCAGTAGTATAGGAGACAGTAACAATCAGCCCCAGCATTTT. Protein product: CASSIGDSNNQPQHF.

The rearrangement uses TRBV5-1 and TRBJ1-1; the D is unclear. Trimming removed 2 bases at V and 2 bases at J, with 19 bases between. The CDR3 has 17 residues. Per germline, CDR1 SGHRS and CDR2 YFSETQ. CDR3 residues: CASSFEDGVRYNTEAFF. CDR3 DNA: TGCGCCAGCAGCTTCGAAGACGGGGTGAGGTACAACACTGAAGCTTTCTTT. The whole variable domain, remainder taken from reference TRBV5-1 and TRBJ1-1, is KAGVTQTPRYLIKTRGQQVTLSCSPISGHRSVSWYQQTPGQGLQFLFEYFSETQRNKGNFPGRFSGRQFSNSRSEMNVSTLELGDSALYLCASSFEDGVRYNTEAFFGQGTRLTVV.

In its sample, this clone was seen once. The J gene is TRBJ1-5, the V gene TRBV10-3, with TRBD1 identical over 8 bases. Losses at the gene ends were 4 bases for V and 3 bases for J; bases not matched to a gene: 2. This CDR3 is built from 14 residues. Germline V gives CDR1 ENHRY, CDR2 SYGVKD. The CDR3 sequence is CAISGGQVNQPQHF. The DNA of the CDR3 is TGTGCCATCAGTGGGGGACAGGTCAATCAGCCCCAGCATTTT.

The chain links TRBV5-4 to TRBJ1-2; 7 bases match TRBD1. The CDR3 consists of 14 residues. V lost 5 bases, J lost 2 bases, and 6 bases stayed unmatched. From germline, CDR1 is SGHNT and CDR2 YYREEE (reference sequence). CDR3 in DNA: TGTGCCAGCAGTTATGACAGGGCGAACTATGGCTACACCTTC. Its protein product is CASSYDRANYGYTF.

In DNA form, the CDR3 reads TGTGCCAGCAGCTCAACAGGGGGCTCTGGAAACACCATATATTTT. This gives the protein CASSSTGGSGNTIYF. The genes are TRBV7-9 and TRBJ1-3, with 8 positions matching TRBD1. The CDR3 covers 15 residues. J gave up 0 bases and V 4 bases, and 2 bases lay outside the gene matches. Per the germline V gene, CDR1 is SEHNR and CDR2 is FQNEAQ (reference sequence).

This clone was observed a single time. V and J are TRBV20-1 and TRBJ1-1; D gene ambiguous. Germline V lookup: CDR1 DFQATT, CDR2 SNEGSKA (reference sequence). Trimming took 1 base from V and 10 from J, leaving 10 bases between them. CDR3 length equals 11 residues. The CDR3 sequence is CSARVVHGAFF. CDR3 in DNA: TGCAGTGCTAGAGTGGTGCATGGAGCTTTCTTT.

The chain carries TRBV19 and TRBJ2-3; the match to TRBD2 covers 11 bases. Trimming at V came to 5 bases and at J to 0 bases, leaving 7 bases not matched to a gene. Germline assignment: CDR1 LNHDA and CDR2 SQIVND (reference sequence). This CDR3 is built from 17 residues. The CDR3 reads CASSFGRTSGSTDTQYF. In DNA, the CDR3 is TGTGCCAGTAGTTTTGGGAGGACTAGCGGGAGCACAGATACGCAGTATTTT.

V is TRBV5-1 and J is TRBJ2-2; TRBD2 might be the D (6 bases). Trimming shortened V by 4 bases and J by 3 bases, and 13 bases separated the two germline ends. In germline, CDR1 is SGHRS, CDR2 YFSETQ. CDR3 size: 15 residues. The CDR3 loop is CASSREASDTGELFF. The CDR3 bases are TGCGCCAGCAGCAGGGAGGCGTCGGACACCGGGGAGCTGTTTTTT.

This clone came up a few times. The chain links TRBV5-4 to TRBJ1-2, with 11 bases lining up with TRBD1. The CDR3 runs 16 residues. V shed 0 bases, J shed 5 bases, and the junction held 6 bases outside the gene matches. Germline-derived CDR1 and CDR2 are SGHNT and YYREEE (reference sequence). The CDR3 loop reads CASSLGGTGGNYGYTF. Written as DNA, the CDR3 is TGTGCCAGCAGCTTGGGCGGGACAGGGGGGAATTATGGCTACACCTTC.

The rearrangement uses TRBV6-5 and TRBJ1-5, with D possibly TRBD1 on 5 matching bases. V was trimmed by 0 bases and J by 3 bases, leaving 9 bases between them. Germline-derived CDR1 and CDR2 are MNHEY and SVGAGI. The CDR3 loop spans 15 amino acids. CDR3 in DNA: TGTGCCAGCAGTTACTCCTCAGGGAACAATCAGCCCCAGCATTTT. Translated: CASSYSSGNNQPQHF.

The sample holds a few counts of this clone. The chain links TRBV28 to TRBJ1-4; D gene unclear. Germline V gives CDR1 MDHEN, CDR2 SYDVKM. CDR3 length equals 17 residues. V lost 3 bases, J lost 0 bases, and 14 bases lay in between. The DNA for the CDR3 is TGTGCCAGCAGTTTGGAACGATCACCAGCAACTAATGAAAAACTGTTTTTT. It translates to CASSLERSPATNEKLFF. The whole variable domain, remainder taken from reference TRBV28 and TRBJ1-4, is DVKVTQSSRYLVKRTGEKVFLECVQDMDHENMFWYRQDPGLGLRLIYFSYDVKMKEKGDIPEGYSVSREKKERFSLILESASTNQTSMYLCASSLERSPATNEKLFFGSGTQLSVL.

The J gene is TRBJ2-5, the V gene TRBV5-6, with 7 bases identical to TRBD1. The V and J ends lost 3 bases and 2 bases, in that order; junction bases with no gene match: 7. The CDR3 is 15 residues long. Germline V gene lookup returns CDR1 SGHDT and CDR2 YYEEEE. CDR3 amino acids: CASSWGTAKQETQYF. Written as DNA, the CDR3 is TGTGCCAGCAGCTGGGGGACAGCGAAACAAGAGACCCAGTACTTC.

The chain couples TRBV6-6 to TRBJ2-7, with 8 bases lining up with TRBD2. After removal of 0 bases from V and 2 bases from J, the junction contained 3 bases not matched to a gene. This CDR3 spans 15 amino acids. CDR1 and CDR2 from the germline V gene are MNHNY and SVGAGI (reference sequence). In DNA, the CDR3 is TGTGCCAGCAGTTACTCGAAACTAGCGGCCTACGAGCAGTACTTC. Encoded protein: CASSYSKLAAYEQYF.

In DNA, the CDR3 is TGTGCCAGCAGCGACTCCCGGAGGGGCAACACTGAAGCTTTCTTT. Translated: CASSDSRRGNTEAFF. The chain links TRBV3-1 (or the pseudogene TRBV3-2) to TRBJ1-1; tentatively, D is TRBD1 (5 bases). Germline V gives CDR1 LGHDT, CDR2 YNNKEL (reference sequence). This CDR3 has 15 residues. Trimming removed 5 bases from V and 2 bases from J, with 15 bases in between.

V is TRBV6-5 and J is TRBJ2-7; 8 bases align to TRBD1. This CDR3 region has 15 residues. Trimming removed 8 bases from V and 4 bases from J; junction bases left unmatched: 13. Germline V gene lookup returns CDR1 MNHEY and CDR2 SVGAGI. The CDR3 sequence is CASAPQGVVKYEQYF. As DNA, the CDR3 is TGTGCCAGCGCCCCACAGGGGGTGGTTAAGTACGAGCAGTACTTC.

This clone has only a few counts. The CDR3: CASSLTGRLSPLHF. CDR3 DNA: TGCGCCAGCAGCTTGACAGGGAGGTTGTCACCCCTCCACTTT. The chain carries TRBV5-1 and TRBJ1-6; possibly TRBD1 for D (6 bases). The CDR3 runs to 14 residues. Trimming removed 1 base at V and 10 bases at J, with 12 bases between. CDR1 is SGHRS, CDR2 YFSETQ, per germline.

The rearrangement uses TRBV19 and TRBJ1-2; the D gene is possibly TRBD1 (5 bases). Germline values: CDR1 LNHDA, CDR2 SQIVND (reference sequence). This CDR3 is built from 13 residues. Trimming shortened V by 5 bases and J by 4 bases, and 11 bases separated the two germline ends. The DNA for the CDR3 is TGTGCCAGTAGTGCCGACAGCTTCTATGGCTACACCTTC. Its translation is CASSADSFYGYTF.

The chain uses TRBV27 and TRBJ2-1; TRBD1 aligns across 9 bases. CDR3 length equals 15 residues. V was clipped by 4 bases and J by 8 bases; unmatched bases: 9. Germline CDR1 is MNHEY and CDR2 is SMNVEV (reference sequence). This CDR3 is CASSSRTGAVYEQFF. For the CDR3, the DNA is TGTGCCAGCAGTTCTAGGACAGGGGCGGTTTATGAGCAGTTCTTC.

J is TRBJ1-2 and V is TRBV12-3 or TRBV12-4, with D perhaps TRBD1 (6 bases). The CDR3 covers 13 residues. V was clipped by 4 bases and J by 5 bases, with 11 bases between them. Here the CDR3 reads CASSSGQSYGYTF. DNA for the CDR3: TGTGCCAGCAGTTCTGGACAGTCTTATGGCTACACCTTC.

CDR3 nucleotide sequence: TGTGCCAGCAGTTCGGCAGGGATTAGTGGAAACACCATATATTTT. Its translation: CASSSAGISGNTIYF. The rearrangement joins TRBV6-5 to TRBJ1-3; D possibly corresponds to TRBD1 (5 bases). Between the trimmed V and J ends, which lost 4 bases and 3 bases, there was a span of 13 bases. Germline V gene data show CDR1 as MNHEY and CDR2 as SVGAGI. The CDR3 is 15 residues long.

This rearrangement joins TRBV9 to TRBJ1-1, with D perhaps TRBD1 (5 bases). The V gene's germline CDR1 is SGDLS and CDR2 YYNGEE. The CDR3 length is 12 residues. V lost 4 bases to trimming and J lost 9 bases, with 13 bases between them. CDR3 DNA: TGTGCCAGCAGCTCCGGGGGTGGACAAGCTTTCTTT. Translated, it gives CASSSGGGQAFF.

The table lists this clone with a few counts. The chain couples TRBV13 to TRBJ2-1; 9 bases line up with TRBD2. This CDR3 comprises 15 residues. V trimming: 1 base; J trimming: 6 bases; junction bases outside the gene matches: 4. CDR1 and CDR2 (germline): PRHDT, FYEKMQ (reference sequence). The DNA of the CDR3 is TGTGCCAGCAGCTTAGAGGGCGGGGGGGCCAATGAGCAGTTCTTC. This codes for CASSLEGGGANEQFF.

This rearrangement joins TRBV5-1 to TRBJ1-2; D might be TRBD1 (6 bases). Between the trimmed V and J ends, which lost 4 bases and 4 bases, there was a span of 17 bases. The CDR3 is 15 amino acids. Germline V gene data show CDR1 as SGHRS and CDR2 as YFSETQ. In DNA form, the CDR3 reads TGCGCCAGCAGCATGGGGGACATTGAAAGCTATGGCTACACCTTC. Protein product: CASSMGDIESYGYTF. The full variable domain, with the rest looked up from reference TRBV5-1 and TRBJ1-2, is KAGVTQTPRYLIKTRGQQVTLSCSPISGHRSVSWYQQTPGQGLQFLFEYFSETQRNKGNFPGRFSGRQFSNSRSEMNVSTLELGDSALYLCASSMGDIESYGYTFGSGTRLTVV.

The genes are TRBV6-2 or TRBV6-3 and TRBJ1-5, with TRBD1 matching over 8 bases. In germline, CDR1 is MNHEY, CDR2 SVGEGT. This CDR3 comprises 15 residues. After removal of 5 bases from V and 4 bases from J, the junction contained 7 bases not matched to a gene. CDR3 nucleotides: TGTGCCAGCAGTGTGACAGGGGATCGGAATCAGCCCCAGCATTTT. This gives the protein CASSVTGDRNQPQHF.

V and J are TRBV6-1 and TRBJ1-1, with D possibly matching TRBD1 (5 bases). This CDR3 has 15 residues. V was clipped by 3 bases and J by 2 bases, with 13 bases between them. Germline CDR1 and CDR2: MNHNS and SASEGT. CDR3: CASSDRGSDNTEAFF. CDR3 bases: TGTGCCAGCAGTGATCGGGGGTCAGACAACACTGAAGCTTTCTTT.

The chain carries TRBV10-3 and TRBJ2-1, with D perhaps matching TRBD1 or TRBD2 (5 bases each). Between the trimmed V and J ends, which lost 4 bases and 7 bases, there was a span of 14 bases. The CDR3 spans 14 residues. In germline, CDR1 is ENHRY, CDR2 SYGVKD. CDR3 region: CAISGLGEGNEQFF. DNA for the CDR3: TGTGCCATCAGTGGCCTGGGAGAGGGGAATGAGCAGTTCTTC.

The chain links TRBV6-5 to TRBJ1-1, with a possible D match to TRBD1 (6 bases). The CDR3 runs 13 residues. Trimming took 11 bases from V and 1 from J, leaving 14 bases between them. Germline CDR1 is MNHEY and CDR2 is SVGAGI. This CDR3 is CAGQRGTNTEAFF. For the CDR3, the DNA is TGTGCCGGACAGCGGGGGACGAACACTGAAGCTTTCTTT.

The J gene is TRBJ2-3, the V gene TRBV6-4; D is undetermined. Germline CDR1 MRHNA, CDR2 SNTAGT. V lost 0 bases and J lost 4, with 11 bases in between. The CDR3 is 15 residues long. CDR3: CASSDSAQGADTQYF. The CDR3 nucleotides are TGTGCCAGCAGTGACTCGGCTCAAGGAGCAGATACGCAGTATTTT.

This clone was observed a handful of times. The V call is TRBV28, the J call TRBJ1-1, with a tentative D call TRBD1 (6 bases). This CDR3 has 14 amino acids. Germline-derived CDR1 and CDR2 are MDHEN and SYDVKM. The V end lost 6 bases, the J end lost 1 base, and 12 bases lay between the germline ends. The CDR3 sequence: CASRRDIENTEAFF. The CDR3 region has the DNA TGTGCCAGCAGGAGGGACATTGAGAACACTGAAGCTTTCTTT. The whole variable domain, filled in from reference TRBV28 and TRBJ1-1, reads DVKVTQSSRYLVKRTGEKVFLECVQDMDHENMFWYRQDPGLGLRLIYFSYDVKMKEKGDIPEGYSVSREKKERFSLILESASTNQTSMYLCASRRDIENTEAFFGQGTRLTVV.